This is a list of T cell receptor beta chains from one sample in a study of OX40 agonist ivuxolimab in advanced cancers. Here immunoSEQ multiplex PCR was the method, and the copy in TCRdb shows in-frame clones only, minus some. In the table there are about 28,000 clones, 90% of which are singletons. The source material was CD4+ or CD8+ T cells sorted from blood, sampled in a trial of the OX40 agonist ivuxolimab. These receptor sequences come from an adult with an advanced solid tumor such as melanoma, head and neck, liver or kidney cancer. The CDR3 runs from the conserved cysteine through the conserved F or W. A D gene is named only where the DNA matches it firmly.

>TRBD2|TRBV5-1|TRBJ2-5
CASSLPGTSGIGTETQYF
TGCGCCAGCAGCTTGCCAGGGACTAGCGGGATTGGGACAGAGACCCAGTACTTC
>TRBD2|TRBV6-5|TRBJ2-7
CASSYILAGGGYEQYF
TGTGCCAGCAGTTACATACTAGCGGGAGGTGGGTACGAGCAGTACTTC
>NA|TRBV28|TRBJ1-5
CASSQINQPQHF
TGTGCCAGCAGTCAAATAAATCAGCCCCAGCATTTT
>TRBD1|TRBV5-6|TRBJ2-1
CASSFGQGRLWEQFF
TGTGCCAGCAGCTTCGGACAGGGGAGGTTGTGGGAGCAGTTCTTC
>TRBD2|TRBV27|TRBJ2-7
CASSLLGTNYEQYF
TGTGCCAGCAGTCTCCTCGGGACTAACTACGAGCAGTACTTC
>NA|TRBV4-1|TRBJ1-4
CASSPAGPFEKLFF
TGCGCCAGCAGCCCCGCCGGTCCTTTTGAAAAACTGTTTTTT
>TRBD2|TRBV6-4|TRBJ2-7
CASSDSPLAAYSYEQYF
TGTGCCAGCAGTGACTCTCCACTAGCGGCCTACTCCTACGAGCAGTACTTC
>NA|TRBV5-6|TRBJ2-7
CASSLGESYEQYF
TGTGCCAGCAGCTTGGGGGAATCCTACGAGCAGTACTTC
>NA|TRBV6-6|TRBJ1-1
CASSLGGNTEAFF
TGTGCCAGCAGTTTAGGGGGGAACACTGAAGCTTTCTTT
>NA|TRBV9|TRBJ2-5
CASSVGDNQETQYF
TGTGCCAGCAGCGTAGGGGACAACCAAGAGACCCAGTACTTC
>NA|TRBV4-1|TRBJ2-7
CASSQVRGAYEQYF
TGCGCCAGCAGCCAAGTGCGAGGGGCCTACGAGCAGTACTTC